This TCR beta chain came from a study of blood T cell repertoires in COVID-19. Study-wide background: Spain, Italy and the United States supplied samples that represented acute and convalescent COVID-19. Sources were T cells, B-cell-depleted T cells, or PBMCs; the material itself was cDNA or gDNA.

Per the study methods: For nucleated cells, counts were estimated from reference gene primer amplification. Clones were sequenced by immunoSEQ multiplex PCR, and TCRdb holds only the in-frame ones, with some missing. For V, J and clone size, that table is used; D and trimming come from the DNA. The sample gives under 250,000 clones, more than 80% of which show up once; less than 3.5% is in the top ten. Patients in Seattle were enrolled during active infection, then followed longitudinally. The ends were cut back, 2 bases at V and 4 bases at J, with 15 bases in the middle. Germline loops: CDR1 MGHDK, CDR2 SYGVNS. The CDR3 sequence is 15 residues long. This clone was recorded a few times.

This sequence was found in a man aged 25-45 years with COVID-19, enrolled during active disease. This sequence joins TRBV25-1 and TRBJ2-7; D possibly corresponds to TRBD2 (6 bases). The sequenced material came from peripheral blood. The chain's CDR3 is CASSEALGLWYEQYF. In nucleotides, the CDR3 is TGTGCCAGCAGTGAAGCCTTGGGACTCTGGTACGAGCAGTACTTC.